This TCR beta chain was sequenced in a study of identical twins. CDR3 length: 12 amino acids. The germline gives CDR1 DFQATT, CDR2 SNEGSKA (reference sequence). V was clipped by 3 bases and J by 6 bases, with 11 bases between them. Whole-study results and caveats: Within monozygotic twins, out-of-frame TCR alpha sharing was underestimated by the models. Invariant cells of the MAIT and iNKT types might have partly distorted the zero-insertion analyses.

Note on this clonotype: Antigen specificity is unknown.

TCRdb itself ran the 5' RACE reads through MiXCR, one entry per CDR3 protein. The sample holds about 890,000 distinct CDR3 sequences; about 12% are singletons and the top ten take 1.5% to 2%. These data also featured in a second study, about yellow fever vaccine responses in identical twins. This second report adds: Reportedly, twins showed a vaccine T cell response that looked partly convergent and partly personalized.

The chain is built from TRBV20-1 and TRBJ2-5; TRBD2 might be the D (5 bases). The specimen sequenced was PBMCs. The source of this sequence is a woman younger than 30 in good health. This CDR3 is CSASYPSQTQYF. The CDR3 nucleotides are TGCAGTGCTAGTTATCCTAGCCAGACCCAGTACTTC.